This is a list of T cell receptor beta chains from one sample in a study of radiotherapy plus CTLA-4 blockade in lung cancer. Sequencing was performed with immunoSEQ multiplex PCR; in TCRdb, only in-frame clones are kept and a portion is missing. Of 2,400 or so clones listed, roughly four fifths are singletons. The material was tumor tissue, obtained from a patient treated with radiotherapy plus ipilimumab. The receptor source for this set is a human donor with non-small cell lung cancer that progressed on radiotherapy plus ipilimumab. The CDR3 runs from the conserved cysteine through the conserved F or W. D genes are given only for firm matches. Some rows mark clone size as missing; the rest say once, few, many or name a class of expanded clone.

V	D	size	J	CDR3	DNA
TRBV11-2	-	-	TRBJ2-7	CASSLATGIYEQYF	TGTGCCAGCAGCTTAGCCACAGGGATCTACGAGCAGTACTTC
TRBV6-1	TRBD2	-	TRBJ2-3	CASSERDWGLAVSTDTQYF	TGTGCCAGCAGTGAAAGGGATTGGGGACTAGCGGTTAGCACAGATACGCAGTATTTT
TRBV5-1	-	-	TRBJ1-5	CASSDPPGPQHF	TGCGCCAGCAGCGATCCCCCCGGACCCCAGCATTTT
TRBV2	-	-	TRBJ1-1	CASSSSGEAFF	TGTGCCAGCAGTTCTTCCGGGGAAGCTTTCTTT
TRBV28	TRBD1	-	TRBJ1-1	CASSLIGTANTEAFF	TGTGCCAGCAGTCTTATCGGGACAGCTAACACTGAAGCTTTCTTT
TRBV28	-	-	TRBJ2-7	CASSLSGEYEQYF	TGTGCCAGCAGTTTATCCGGGGAGTACGAGCAGTACTTC
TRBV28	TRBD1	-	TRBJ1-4	CASSQGTDVEKLFF	TGTGCCAGCAGTCAAGGGACAGACGTGGAAAAACTGTTTTTT
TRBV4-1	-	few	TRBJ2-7	CASSQVSPNGSGGSYEQYF	TGCGCCAGCAGCCAAGTGAGTCCAAACGGGTCTGGAGGCTCCTACGAGCAGTACTTC
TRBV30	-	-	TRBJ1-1	CAWSLGWARAEAFF	TGTGCCTGGAGTTTGGGGTGGGCTCGGGCTGAAGCTTTCTTT
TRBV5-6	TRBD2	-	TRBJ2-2	CASTRGLVQGLTTGELFF	TGTGCCAGCACCCGGGGACTAGTTCAGGGGCTAACAACCGGGGAGCTGTTTTTT
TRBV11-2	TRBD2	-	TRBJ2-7	CASGLGLAGLYEQYF	TGTGCCAGCGGATTGGGACTAGCGGGCTTATACGAGCAGTACTTC
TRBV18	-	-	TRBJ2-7	CASSPHVWSRVVIYEQYF	TGTGCCAGCTCACCCCATGTGTGGAGTCGCGTCGTTATCTACGAGCAGTACTTC
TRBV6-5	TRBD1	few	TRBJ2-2	CASSYLTGSATGELFF	TGTGCCAGCAGTTACTTGACAGGGAGCGCCACCGGGGAGCTGTTTTTT
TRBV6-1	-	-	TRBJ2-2	CASSENPGAAGELFF	TGTGCCAGCAGTGAAAACCCGGGAGCGGCCGGGGAGCTGTTTTTT
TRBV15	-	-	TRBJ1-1	CATSPRRTLTNTEAFF	TGTGCCACCAGCCCACGTAGGACACTAACGAACACTGAAGCTTTCTTT
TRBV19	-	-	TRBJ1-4	CASSIGAGREKLFF	TGTGCCAGTAGTATCGGGGCAGGTCGTGAAAAACTGTTTTTT
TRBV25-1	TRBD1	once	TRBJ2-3	CASSAFRTGNTDTQYF	TGTGCCAGCAGTGCCTTTCGGACAGGGAATACAGATACGCAGTATTTT
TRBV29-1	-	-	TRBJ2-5	CSVERGPQETQYF	TGCAGCGTTGAAAGGGGACCCCAGGAGACCCAGTACTTC
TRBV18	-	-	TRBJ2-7	CASSSSGGGSYEQYF	TGTGCCAGCTCAAGTTCAGGGGGAGGCTCCTACGAGCAGTACTTC
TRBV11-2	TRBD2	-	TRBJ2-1	CASSTTSGGAHSEQFF	TGTGCCAGCAGCACCACTAGCGGGGGGGCGCACAGTGAGCAGTTCTTC
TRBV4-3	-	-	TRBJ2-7	CASSQDEGRDEQYF	TGCGCCAGCAGCCAAGACGAGGGCCGGGACGAGCAGTACTTC
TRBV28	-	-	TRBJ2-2	CASSLGPFSLPGELFF	TGTGCCAGCAGTTTGGGCCCCTTTAGTCTGCCCGGGGAGCTGTTTTTT
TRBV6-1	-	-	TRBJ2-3	CASSESGFTDTQYF	TGTGCCAGCAGTGAATCAGGGTTTACAGATACGCAGTATTTT
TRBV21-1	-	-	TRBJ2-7	CASSKRGCGYEQYF	TGTGCCAGCAGCAAAAGGGGTTGTGGCTACGAGCAGTACTTC
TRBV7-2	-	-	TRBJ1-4	CASSPPWPSNEKLFF	TGTGCCAGCAGCCCCCCCTGGCCCTCTAATGAAAAACTGTTTTTT
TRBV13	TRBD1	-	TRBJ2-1	CASSKPGQGHYNEQFF	TGTGCCAGCAGCAAACCGGGACAGGGGCACTACAATGAGCAGTTCTTC
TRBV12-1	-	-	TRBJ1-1	CASSPPDRTITEAFF	TGTGCCAGCAGCCCTCCGGACAGGACTATCACTGAAGCTTTCTTT
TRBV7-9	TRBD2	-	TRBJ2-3	CASSLVSGGPTDTQYF	TGTGCCAGCAGCTTAGTGAGCGGGGGACCCACAGATACGCAGTATTTT
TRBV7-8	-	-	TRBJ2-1	CASSSTRVNEQFF	TGTGCCAGCAGCTCTACCAGGGTCAATGAGCAGTTCTTC
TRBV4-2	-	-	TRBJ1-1	CASSPRLRQNTEAFF	TGTGCCAGCAGCCCGAGACTGAGACAGAACACTGAAGCTTTCTTT
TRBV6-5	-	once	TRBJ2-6	CASSYTGANVLTF	TGTGCCAGCAGTTACACTGGGGCCAACGTCCTGACTTTC
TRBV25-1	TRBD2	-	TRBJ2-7	CASSEASGASSYEQYF	TGTGCCAGCAGTGAAGCTAGCGGGGCCAGCTCCTACGAGCAGTACTTC
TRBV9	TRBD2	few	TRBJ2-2	CASSPPAGGPTGELFF	TGTGCCAGCAGTCCCCCGGCGGGAGGTCCCACCGGGGAGCTGTTTTTT
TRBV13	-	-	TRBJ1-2	CASGLINYGYTF	TGTGCCAGCGGACTAATCAACTATGGCTACACCTTC
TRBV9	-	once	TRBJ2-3	CASSGQRTAGVGTDTQYF	TGTGCCAGCAGCGGACAAAGGACGGCCGGGGTCGGCACAGATACGCAGTATTTT
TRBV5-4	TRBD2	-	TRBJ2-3	CASSLEGGSGTSTDTQYF	TGTGCCAGCAGCCTAGAGGGGGGTAGCGGGACTTCCACAGATACGCAGTATTTT
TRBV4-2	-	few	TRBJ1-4	CASSQDSGRRNEKLFF	TGTGCCAGCAGCCAAGATAGTGGTAGGAGAAATGAAAAACTGTTTTTT
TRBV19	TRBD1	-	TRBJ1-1	CASSPEQGAGTEAFF	TGTGCCAGTAGTCCCGAACAGGGGGCAGGAACTGAAGCTTTCTTT
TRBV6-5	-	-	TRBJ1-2	CASSPLRGYTF	TGTGCCAGCAGTCCCCTGCGTGGCTACACCTTC
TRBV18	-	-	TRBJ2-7	CASSPPTSKYEQYF	TGTGCCAGCTCACCACCTACTAGCAAATACGAGCAGTACTTC
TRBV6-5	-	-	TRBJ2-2	CASSYSRGSFPRELFF	TGTGCCAGCAGTTACTCGAGGGGTAGCTTTCCCAGGGAGCTGTTTTTT
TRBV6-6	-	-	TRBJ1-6	CASSREGGSPLHF	TGTGCCAGCAGCAGGGAGGGAGGTTCACCCCTCCACTTT
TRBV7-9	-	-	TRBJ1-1	CANSDGQRMNTEAFF	TGTGCCAACAGTGACGGACAGCGTATGAACACTGAAGCTTTCTTT
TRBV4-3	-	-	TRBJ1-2	CASSPFLDGNYGYTF	TGCGCCAGCAGCCCCTTCCTGGACGGGAACTATGGCTACACCTTC
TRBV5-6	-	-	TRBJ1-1	CASSQAGWVTEAFF	TGTGCCAGCAGCCAAGCGGGGTGGGTCACTGAAGCTTTCTTT